This passage covers 5 T cell receptor beta chains from one sample sequenced in a study of blood T cells in healthy people across ages. Primers used in a second PCR of about 6 to 11 cycles were a sample-barcoded 5' primer and a J-beta primer mix. TCRdb itself ran the 5' RACE reads through MiXCR, one entry per CDR3 protein. This sample has roughly 700,000 distinct CDR3 sequences; 25% occur once, and the top ten carry roughly a tenth. The data were also submitted as part of a second study, on T cells of mothers and their children.

Material for sequencing was blood. The receptors were sampled from a boy aged 5-17 years in good health.

The chain joins TRBV18 to TRBJ2-5; 7 positions agree with TRBD2. The germline CDR1 and CDR2 sequences are KGHSH and LQKENI. This CDR3 is built from 17 residues. V lost 3 bases, J lost 2 bases, and 12 bases stayed unmatched. This CDR3 reads CASSPSVPSSGQETQYF. Here the CDR3 DNA reads TGTGCCAGCTCACCTTCAGTTCCATCTAGCGGACAAGAGACCCAGTACTTC.

The V call is TRBV5-1, the J call TRBJ2-6, with D unresolved. CDR1 and CDR2 (germline): SGHRS, YFSETQ. The V end was cut by 2 bases, the J end by 0 bases, with 9 bases between. The length of the CDR3 is 16 residues. The CDR3 loop reads CASSLTVVSGANVLTF. CDR3 nucleotide sequence: TGCGCCAGCAGCTTAACAGTGGTCTCTGGGGCCAACGTCCTGACTTTC.

The rearrangement links TRBV29-1 to TRBJ2-5, with a possible D match to TRBD1 (5 bases). TRBJ2-7 explains the end of the DNA better; the J call may be wrong. This CDR3 region has 14 residues. Germline V CDR1 and CDR2: SQVTM, ANQGSEA. In DNA form, the CDR3 reads TGCAGCGTAACTGGTCAGGGTCATACCTACGAGCAGTACTTC. This gives the protein CSVTGQGHTYEQYF.

This chain uses TRBV9 with TRBJ2-2; 9 bases are shared with TRBD2. CDR1 is SGDLS, CDR2 YYNGEE, per germline. CDR3 size: 18 residues. V shed 0 bases and J 4 bases; nucleotides not matched to a gene: 10. CDR3 residues: CASSVGLTSGRLTGELFF. The CDR3 region has the DNA TGTGCCAGCAGCGTAGGTCTCACTAGCGGGCGACTCACCGGGGAGCTGTTTTTT. The full variable domain, rest sourced from reference TRBV9 and TRBJ2-2, is DSGVTQTPKHLITATGQRVTLRCSPRSGDLSVYWYQQSLDQGLQFLIQYYNGEERAKGNILERFSAQQFPDLHSELNLSSLELGDSALYFCASSVGLTSGRLTGELFFGEGSRLTVL.

This clonotype occurred a few times. This chain links TRBV12-5 with TRBJ2-5; the D gene is possibly TRBD1 (6 bases). The J call is uncertain, as TRBJ2-1 better fits the DNA end. This CDR3 has 15 residues. CDR1 and CDR2 (germline): LGHNT, FRNRAP. The CDR3 bases are TGTGCTAGTGGTTCCGGAGCAGACAGGTTGGATGAGCAGTTCTTC. It specifies CASGSGADRLDEQFF.